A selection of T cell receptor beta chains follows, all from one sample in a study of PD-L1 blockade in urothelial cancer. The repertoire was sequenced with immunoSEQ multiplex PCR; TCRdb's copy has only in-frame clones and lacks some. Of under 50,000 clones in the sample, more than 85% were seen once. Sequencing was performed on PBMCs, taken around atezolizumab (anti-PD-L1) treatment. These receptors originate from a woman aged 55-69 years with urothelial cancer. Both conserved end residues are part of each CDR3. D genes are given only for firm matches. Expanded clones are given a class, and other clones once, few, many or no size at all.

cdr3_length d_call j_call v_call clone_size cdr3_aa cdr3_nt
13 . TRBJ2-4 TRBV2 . CASQGLKKNIQYF TGTGCCAGCCAGGGACTGAAAAAAAACATTCAGTACTTC
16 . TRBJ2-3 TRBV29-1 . CSVRHTGGPGTDTQYF TGCAGCGTCCGCCACACTGGAGGGCCTGGCACAGATACGCAGTATTTT
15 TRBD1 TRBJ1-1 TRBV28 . CASSGVRGPDTEAFF TGTGCCAGCAGTGGGGTCAGGGGGCCGGACACTGAAGCTTTCTTT
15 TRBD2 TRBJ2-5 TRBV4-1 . CASSTRTSAQETQYF TGCGCCAGCAGCACCCGGACTAGCGCACAAGAGACCCAGTACTTC
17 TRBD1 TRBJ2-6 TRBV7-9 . CASSPKTGQSGANVLTF TGTGCCAGCAGCCCTAAGACAGGGCAGTCTGGGGCCAACGTCCTGACTTTC
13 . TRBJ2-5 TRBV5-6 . CASSLRGQETQYF TGTGCCAGCAGCTTGAGAGGACAAGAGACCCAGTACTTC
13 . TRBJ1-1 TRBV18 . CASSGQDNTEAFF TGTGCCAGCTCGGGACAAGATAACACTGAAGCTTTCTTT
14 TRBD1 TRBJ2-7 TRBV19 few CASSPTGGILEQYF TGTGCCAGTAGTCCAACAGGGGGTATTCTCGAGCAGTACTTC
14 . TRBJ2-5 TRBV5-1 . CASSPQRAGETQYF TGCGCCAGCAGCCCCCAGCGGGCTGGAGAGACCCAGTACTTC
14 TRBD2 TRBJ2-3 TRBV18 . CASSPLAGLDTQYF TGTGCCAGCTCACCACTAGCGGGCTTAGATACGCAGTATTTT
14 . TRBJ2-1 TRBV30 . CAWSVLLADNEQFF TGTGCCTGGAGTGTACTATTGGCGGACAATGAGCAGTTCTTC
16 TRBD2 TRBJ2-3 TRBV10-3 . CAIRPTSGSSTDTQYF TGTGCCATCAGGCCCACTAGCGGGAGCTCAACAGATACGCAGTATTTT
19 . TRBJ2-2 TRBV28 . CASSLAADFGTKNTGELFF TGTGCCAGCAGTTTAGCCGCTGACTTCGGGACAAAAAACACCGGGGAGCTGTTTTTT
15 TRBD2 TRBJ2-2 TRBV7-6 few CASSSRSGSTGELFF TGTGCCAGCAGCTCCCGTAGCGGGAGCACCGGGGAGCTGTTTTTT
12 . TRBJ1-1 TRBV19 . CASSAGSREAFF TGTGCCAGTAGTGCGGGAAGTCGAGAAGCTTTCTTT
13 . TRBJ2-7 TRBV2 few CASRDWHSYEQYF TGTGCCAGCAGAGACTGGCACTCCTACGAGCAGTACTTC
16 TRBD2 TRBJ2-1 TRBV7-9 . CASSSASGRVSNEQFF TGTGCCAGCAGCTCCGCTAGCGGGAGGGTGTCGAATGAGCAGTTCTTC
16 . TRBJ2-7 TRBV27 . CASSLSPGAGTYEQYF TGTGCCAGCAGTTTATCTCCCGGGGCGGGGACCTACGAGCAGTACTTC
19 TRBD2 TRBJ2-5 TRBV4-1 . CASSQEWLFSGGGQETQYF TGCGCCAGCAGCCAAGAATGGTTGTTTAGCGGGGGGGGCCAAGAGACCCAGTACTTC
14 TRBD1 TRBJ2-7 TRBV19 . CASSTDRGTYEQYF TGTGCCAGTAGTACGGACAGGGGGACCTACGAGCAGTACTTC
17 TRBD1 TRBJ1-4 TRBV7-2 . CASCAGQGFVTNEKLFF TGTGCCAGCTGTGCAGGACAGGGGTTTGTAACTAATGAAAAACTGTTTTTT
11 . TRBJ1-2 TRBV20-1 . CSAKINYGYTF TGCAGTGCCAAAATTAACTATGGCTACACCTTC
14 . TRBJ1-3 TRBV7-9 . CASSLKQSGNTIYF TGTGCCAGCAGCTTAAAACAGTCTGGAAACACCATATATTTT
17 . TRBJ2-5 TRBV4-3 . CASSPTRATEGGETQYF TGCGCCAGCAGCCCTACGAGGGCTACGGAGGGTGGAGAGACCCAGTACTTC
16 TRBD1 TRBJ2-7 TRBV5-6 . CASSLRDRGRSYEQYF TGTGCCAGCAGCCTCCGGGACAGGGGGCGCTCCTACGAGCAGTACTTC
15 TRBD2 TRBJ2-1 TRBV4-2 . CASSRSGTSYNEQFF TGTGCCAGCAGCCGGAGCGGGACCTCCTACAATGAGCAGTTCTTC
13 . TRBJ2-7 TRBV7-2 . CASSAGRSYEQYF TGTGCCAGCAGCGCGGGACGGAGCTACGAGCAGTACTTC
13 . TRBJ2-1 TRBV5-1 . CASSNRLEFEQFF TGCGCCAGCAGCAACAGACTAGAATTTGAGCAGTTCTTC
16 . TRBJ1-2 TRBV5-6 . CASSTKGRAGLYGYTF TGTGCCAGCAGTACGAAGGGCCGAGCGGGACTTTATGGCTACACCTTC
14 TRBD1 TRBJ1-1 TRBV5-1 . CASSSRDRGTEAFF TGCGCCAGCAGCTCCCGGGACAGGGGCACTGAAGCTTTCTTT
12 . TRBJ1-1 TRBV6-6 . CASSSRSPGAFF TGTGCCAGCAGTTCCCGGAGTCCTGGAGCTTTCTTT
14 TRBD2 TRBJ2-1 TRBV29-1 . CSVTSGRAINEQFF TGCAGCGTTACTAGCGGGAGGGCCATTAATGAGCAGTTCTTC
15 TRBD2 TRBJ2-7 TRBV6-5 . CASSRSTSGRGEQYF TGTGCCAGCAGCCGATCGACTAGCGGGAGGGGCGAGCAGTACTTC
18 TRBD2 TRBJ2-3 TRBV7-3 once CASSLGTSGRASADTQYF TGTGCCAGCAGCTTAGGGACTAGCGGGAGGGCATCGGCAGATACGCAGTATTTT
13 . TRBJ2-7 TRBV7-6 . CASSSLDSREQYF TGTGCCAGCAGCTCTCTGGACAGCCGCGAGCAGTACTTC
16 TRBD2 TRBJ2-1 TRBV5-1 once CASSTGLAGTYNEQFF TGCGCCAGCAGCACGGGACTAGCGGGTACCTACAATGAGCAGTTCTTC
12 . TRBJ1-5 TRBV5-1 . CANPSTPPTQHF TGCGCCAACCCATCTACCCCCCCCACCCAGCATTTT
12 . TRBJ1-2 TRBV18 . CASSRTDYGYTF TGTGCCAGCTCACGGACAGACTATGGCTACACCTTC
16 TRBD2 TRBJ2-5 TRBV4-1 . CASSQDQLAGEETQYF TGCGCCAGCAGCCAAGACCAACTAGCGGGAGAGGAGACCCAGTACTTC
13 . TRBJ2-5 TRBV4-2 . CASSQESEETQYF TGTGCCAGCAGCCAAGAAAGCGAAGAGACCCAGTACTTC
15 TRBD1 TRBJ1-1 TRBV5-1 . CASSLRGQGNTEAFF TGCGCCAGCAGCTTGAGAGGACAGGGTAACACTGAAGCTTTCTTT
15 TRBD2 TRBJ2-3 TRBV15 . CATNALAGGGDTQYF TGTGCCACCAATGCTCTAGCGGGAGGTGGAGATACGCAGTATTTT
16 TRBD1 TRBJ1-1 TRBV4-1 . CASSQDYGTGTTEAFF TGCGCCAGCAGCCAAGATTACGGGACAGGGACCACTGAAGCTTTCTTT
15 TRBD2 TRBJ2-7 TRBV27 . CASSLRGLAAYEQYF TGTGCCAGCTCCCTCAGAGGACTAGCGGCTTACGAGCAGTACTTC
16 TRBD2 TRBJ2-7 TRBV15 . CATSRDRLAGETEQYF TGTGCCACCAGCAGAGATCGTCTAGCGGGAGAAACCGAGCAGTACTTC